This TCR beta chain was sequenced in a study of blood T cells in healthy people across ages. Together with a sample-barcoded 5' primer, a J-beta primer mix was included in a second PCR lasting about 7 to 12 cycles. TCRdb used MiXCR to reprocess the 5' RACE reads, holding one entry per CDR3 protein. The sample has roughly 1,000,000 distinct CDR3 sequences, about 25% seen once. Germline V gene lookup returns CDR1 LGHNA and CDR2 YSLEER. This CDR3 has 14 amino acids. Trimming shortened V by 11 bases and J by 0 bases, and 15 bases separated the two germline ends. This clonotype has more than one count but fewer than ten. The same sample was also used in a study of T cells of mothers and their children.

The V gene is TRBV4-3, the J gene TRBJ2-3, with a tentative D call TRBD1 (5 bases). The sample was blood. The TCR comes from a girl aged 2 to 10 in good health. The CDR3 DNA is TGCGCCTCTGCGTGGGGCTCTAGCACAGATACGCAGTATTTT. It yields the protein CASAWGSSTDTQYF.